The entry below gives a single TCR beta chain sequence along with its context. What it binds is unknown. This specimen belongs to a study of shared clonotypes between healthy human individuals. Study at large: Each donor's CD8 memory used one plate, CD8 naive two, each CD4 subset three. Points from the study as a whole: Naive CD4 clonotypes overlapped across a few donors at approximately 5.5%.

Produced via immunoSEQ multiplex PCR; TCRdb's table is partial and in-frame only. The sample shows over a million clones, roughly 98.5% of them seen only once. Per germline, CDR1 PRHDT and CDR2 FYEKMQ (reference sequence). The CDR3 extends over 15 amino acids. The germline V and J ends were trimmed by 0 bases and 2 bases, with 8 bases remaining between them. HIV-negative, healthy adults without recent acute infections or vaccinations were the donors. Both subsets, CD45RA+ naive and CD45RA-negative memory, were split from the CD4+ cells. The chain links TRBV13 to TRBJ1-3; maybe TRBD1 (6 bases). The clonotype was recovered from a man aged 25-45 years in good health. The sequencing sample was made of naive CD4+ T cells sorted from blood. Sample subset: CD45RA+ positively selected. CDR3: CASSLGAGAGNTIYF. DNA for the CDR3: TGTGCCAGCAGCTTAGGGGCAGGGGCTGGAAACACCATATATTTT.